Reported below is one T cell receptor (beta chain). The antigen is not known. Relative to the germline gene, one junction end is altered; a read error may explain this. The sample originates from a study of cytomegalovirus exposure and HLA in healthy donors. The PCR was carried out with 60 Vbeta primers and 13 Jbeta primers. The method was immunoSEQ multiplex PCR; TCRdb's version includes in-frame clones alone and lacks a portion of them. The sample lists roughly 200,000 clones, just under 85% occurring once. Study findings and constraints: DRB1 showed the most TCR associations and HLA-C the fewest in a later analysis, as rates varied by HLA locus. Donors belonging to an Asian-associated ancestry cluster reportedly showed fewer N-insertions in productive TCRs than the approximately 700-donor mean, according to what a later analysis found.

This TCR was recovered from a woman aged 40-49 years in good health and CMV-seronegative. Source material: PBMCs.

The CDR3 sequence: CSSSNLRDGYTF. The CDR3 DNA reads TGTTCCAGCAGCAACCTGAGGGATGGCTACACCTTC. This chain joins TRBV7-9 and TRBJ1-2; D uncertain. The CDR3 has 12 amino acids. From germline, CDR1 is SEHNR and CDR2 FQNEAQ (reference sequence).